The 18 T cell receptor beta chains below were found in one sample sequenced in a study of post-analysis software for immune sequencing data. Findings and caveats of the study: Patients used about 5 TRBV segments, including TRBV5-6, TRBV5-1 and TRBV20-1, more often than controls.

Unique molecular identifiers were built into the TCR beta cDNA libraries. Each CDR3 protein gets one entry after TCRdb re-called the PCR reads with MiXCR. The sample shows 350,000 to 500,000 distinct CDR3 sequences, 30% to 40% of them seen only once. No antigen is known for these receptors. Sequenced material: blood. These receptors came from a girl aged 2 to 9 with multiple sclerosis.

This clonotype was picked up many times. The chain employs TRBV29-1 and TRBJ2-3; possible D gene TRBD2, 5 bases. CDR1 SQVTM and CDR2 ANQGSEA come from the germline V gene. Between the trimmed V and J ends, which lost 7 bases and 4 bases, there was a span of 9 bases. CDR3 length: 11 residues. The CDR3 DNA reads TGCAGCGGTTGGGAGCCAGATACGCAGTATTTT. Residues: CSGWEPDTQYF.

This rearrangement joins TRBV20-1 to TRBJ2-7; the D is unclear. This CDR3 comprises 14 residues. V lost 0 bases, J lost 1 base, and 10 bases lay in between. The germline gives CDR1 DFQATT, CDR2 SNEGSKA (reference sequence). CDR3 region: CSARDPQLSYEQYF. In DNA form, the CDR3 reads TGCAGTGCTAGAGATCCTCAGCTTTCCTACGAGCAGTACTTC.

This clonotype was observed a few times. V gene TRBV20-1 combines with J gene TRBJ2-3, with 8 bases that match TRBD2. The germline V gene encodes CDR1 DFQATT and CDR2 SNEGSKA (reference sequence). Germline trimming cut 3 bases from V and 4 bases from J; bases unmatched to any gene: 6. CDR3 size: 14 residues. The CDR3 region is CSASLAGIADTQYF. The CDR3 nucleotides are TGCAGTGCTAGTTTAGCGGGGATCGCAGATACGCAGTATTTT.

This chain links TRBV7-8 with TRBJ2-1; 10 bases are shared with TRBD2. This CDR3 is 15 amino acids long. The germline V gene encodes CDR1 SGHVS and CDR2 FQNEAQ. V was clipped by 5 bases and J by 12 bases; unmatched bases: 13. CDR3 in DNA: TGTGCCAGCAGCCCGCGGACTAGCGGAGCAATTGGGCAGTTCTTC. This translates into CASSPRTSGAIGQFF.

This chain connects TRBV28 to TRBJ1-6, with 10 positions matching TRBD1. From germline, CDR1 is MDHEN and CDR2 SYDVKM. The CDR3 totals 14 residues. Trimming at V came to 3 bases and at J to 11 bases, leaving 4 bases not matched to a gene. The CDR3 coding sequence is TGTGCCAGCAGTTTGGACAGGGGGAGCACACCCCTCCACTTT. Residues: CASSLDRGSTPLHF.

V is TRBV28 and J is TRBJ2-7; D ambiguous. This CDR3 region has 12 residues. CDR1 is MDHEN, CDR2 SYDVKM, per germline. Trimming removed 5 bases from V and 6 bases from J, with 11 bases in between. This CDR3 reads CASSPTRPEQYF. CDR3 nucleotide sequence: TGTGCCAGCAGTCCAACCCGTCCCGAGCAGTACTTC.

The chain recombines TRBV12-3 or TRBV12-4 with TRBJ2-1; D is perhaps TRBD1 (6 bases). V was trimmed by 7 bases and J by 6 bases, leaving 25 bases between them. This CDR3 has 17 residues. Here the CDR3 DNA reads TGTGCCAGCACCCACCCCGAACGGGACAAGCAATTCAATGAGCAGTTCTTC. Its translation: CASTHPERDKQFNEQFF.

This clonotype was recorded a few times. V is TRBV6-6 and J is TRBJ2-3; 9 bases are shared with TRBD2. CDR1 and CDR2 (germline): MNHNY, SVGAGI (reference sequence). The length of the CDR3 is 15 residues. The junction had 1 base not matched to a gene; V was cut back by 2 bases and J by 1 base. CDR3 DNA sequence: TGTGCCAGCAGTTACCTAGCGGGGCGCACAGATACGCAGTATTTT. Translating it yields CASSYLAGRTDTQYF.

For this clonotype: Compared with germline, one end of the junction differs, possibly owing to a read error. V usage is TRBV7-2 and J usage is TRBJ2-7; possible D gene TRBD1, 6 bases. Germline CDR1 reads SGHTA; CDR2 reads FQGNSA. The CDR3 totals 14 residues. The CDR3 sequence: CASSLGHSSYEQYF. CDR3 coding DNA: TGCGCCAGCAGCTTGGGACACAGCTCCTACGAACAGTACTTC.

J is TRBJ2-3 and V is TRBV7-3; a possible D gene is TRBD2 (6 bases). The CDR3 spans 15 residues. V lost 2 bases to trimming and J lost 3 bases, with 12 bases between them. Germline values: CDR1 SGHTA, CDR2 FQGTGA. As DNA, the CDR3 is TGTGCCAGCAGCTTAGGGGGACTCAAGACAGATACGCAGTATTTT. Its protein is CASSLGGLKTDTQYF.

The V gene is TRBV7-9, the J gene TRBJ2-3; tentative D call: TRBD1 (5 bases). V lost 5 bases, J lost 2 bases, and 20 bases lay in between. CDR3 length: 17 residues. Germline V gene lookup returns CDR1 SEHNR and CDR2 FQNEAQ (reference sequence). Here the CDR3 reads CASSPGGAEYHTDTQYF. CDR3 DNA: TGTGCCAGCAGCCCAGGTGGGGCGGAATACCACACAGATACGCAGTATTTT.

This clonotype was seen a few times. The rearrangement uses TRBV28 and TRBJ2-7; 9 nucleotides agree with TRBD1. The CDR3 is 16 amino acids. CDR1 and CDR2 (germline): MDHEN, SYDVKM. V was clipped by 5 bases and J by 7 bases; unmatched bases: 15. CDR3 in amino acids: CASSPRHRTGEQEQYF. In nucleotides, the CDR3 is TGTGCCAGCAGTCCAAGGCACCGGACAGGGGAACAAGAGCAGTACTTC.

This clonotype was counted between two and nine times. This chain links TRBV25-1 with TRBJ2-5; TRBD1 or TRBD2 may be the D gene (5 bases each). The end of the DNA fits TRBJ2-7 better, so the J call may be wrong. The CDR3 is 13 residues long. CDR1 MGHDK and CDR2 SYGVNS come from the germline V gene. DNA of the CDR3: TGTGCCAGCAGTGAACAGGGACCCTACGAGCAGTACTTC. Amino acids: CASSEQGPYEQYF.

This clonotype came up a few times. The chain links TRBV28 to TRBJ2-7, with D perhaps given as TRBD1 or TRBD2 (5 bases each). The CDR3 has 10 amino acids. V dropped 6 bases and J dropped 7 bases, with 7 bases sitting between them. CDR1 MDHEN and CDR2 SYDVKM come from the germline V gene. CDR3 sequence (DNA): TGTGCCAGCAGGGGGGAAGAGCAGTACTTC. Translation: CASRGEEQYF.

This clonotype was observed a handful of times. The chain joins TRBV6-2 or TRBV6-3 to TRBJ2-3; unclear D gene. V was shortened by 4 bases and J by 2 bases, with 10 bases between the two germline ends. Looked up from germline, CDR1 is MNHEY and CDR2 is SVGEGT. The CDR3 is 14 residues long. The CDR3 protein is CASSLVAPTDTQYF. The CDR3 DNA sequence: TGTGCCAGCAGTTTGGTGGCCCCCACAGATACGCAGTATTTT.

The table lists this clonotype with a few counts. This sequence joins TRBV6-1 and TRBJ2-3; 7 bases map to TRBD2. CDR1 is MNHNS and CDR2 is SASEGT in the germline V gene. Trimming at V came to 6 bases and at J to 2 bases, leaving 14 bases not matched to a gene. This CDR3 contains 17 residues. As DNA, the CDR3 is TGTGCCAGCAGGCCTAGCGGAGTGAGGGATTACACAGATACGCAGTATTTT. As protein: CASRPSGVRDYTDTQYF.

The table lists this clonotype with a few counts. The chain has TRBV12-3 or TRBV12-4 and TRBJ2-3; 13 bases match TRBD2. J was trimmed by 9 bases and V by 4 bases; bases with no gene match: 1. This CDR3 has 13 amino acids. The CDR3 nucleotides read TGTGCCAGCAGTTCGGGACTAGCGGGGACGCAGTATTTT. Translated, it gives CASSSGLAGTQYF.

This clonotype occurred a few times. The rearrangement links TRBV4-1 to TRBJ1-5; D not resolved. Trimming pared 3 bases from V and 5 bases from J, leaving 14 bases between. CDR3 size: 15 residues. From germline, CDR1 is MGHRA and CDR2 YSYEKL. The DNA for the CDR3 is TGCGCCAGCAGCCAGCAAGTAGGCGGCTATCAGCCCCAGCATTTT. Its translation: CASSQQVGGYQPQHF.